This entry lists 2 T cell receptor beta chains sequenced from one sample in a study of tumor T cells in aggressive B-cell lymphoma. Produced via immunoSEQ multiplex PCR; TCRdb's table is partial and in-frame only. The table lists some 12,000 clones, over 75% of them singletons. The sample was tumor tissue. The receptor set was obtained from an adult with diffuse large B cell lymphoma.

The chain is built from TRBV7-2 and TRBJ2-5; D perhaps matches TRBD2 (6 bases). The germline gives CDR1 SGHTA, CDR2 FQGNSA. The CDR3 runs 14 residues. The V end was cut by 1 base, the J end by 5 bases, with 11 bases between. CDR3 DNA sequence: TGTGCCAGCAGCTTAGATCGGGGGACGGAGACCCAGTACTTC. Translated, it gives CASSLDRGTETQYF.

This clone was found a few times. The CDR3 here is CASSEGQGRVSGANVLTF. The CDR3 region has the DNA TGTGCCAGCAGTGAAGGACAGGGGAGGGTCTCTGGGGCCAACGTCCTGACTTTC. The chain uses TRBV25-1 and TRBJ2-6; 9 nucleotides line up with TRBD1. Trimming took 2 bases from V and 0 from J; bases not matched to a gene: 5. This CDR3 has 18 residues. Germline-derived CDR1 and CDR2 are MGHDK and SYGVNS.